A single sample is the source of the 20 T cell receptor beta chains below, sequenced in a study of ipilimumab plus nivolumab after autologous stem cell transplantation. The data were produced by immunoSEQ multiplex PCR, yet TCRdb's version contains in-frame clones alone and is incomplete. The sample contains 77,000 or so clones, about 83% of which appear only once. The sequences come from PBMCs, collected in a trial of ipilimumab plus nivolumab as post-transplant consolidation. The receptor source for this set is a male donor with diffuse large B-cell lymphoma.

This sequence joins TRBV30 and TRBJ2-1, with a tentative D call TRBD2 (6 bases). CDR1 GTSNPN and CDR2 SVGIG come from the germline V gene (reference sequence). The V end was cut by 0 bases, the J end by 7 bases, with 7 bases between. The CDR3 spans 12 residues. The CDR3 is CAWSVRGNEQFF. The CDR3 region has the DNA TGTGCCTGGAGTGTACGGGGGAATGAGCAGTTCTTC.

V gene TRBV6-1 combines with J gene TRBJ2-2, with D maybe TRBD1 (5 bases). Trimming left V 2 bases short and J 6 bases short, with 19 bases between. The CDR3 consists of 17 residues. Germline values: CDR1 MNHNS, CDR2 SASEGT. Here the CDR3 DNA reads TGTGCCAGCAGTGAAAAAAAAGGGGCTTCTTTAGCCGGGGAGCTGTTTTTT. Amino acid sequence: CASSEKKGASLAGELFF.

This rearrangement joins TRBV5-1 to TRBJ2-3; TRBD1 matches 8 bases. Germline CDR1 SGHRS, CDR2 YFSETQ. There are 15 residues in the CDR3. V trimming: 0 bases; J trimming: 1 base; junction bases outside the gene matches: 1. DNA of the CDR3: TGCGCCAGCAGCTTGGCAGGGGGCGGCACAGATACGCAGTATTTT. This gives the protein CASSLAGGGTDTQYF. Full variable domain (remainder filled in from reference TRBV5-1 and TRBJ2-3): KAGVTQTPRYLIKTRGQQVTLSCSPISGHRSVSWYQQTPGQGLQFLFEYFSETQRNKGNFPGRFSGRQFSNSRSEMNVSTLELGDSALYLCASSLAGGGTDTQYFGPGTRLTVL.

V gene TRBV27 combines with J gene TRBJ2-5; 13 bases agree with TRBD2. This CDR3 has 19 amino acids. Germline trimming cut 5 bases from V and 1 base from J; bases unmatched to any gene: 13. Germline CDR1 reads MNHEY; CDR2 reads SMNVEV (reference sequence). CDR3 nucleotides: TGTGCCAGCAGTCCCCCAGGAGGACTAGCGGGGGACCCCCAAGAGACCCAGTACTTC. Translated: CASSPPGGLAGDPQETQYF.

CDR3 bases: TGTGCCATCAGTGAGGGGGGCAGAGCTTTCTTT. Its translation is CAISEGGRAFF. The chain has TRBV10-3 and TRBJ1-1, with D perhaps TRBD1 (6 bases). The germline V gene encodes CDR1 ENHRY and CDR2 SYGVKD. The ends were cut back, 2 bases at V and 10 bases at J, with 8 bases in the middle. The CDR3 extends over 11 amino acids.

J is TRBJ1-1 and V is TRBV15; D is ambiguous. This CDR3 contains 17 residues. Trimming left V 1 base short and J 3 bases short, with 18 bases between. Germline CDR1 reads LNHNV; CDR2 reads YYDKDF (reference sequence). Here the CDR3 DNA reads TGTGCCACCAGCAGAGTGAGAAGGTCGGGATGGGACACTGAAGCTTTCTTT. As protein: CATSRVRRSGWDTEAFF.

The rearrangement links TRBV6-6 to TRBJ1-1; possible D gene TRBD1, 6 bases. CDR1 is MNHNY, CDR2 SVGAGI, per germline (reference sequence). Trimming took 11 bases from V and 1 from J, leaving 11 bases between them. The CDR3 loop spans 12 amino acids. This CDR3 is CAAGTPNTEAFF. CDR3 DNA: TGTGCCGCGGGGACACCGAACACTGAAGCTTTCTTT.

The chain carries TRBV5-6 and TRBJ2-7, with D hard to call. Germline V CDR1 and CDR2: SGHDT, YYEEEE. This CDR3 is built from 11 residues. With 1 base removed from V and 5 bases from J, the gap between germline ends came to 4 bases. In DNA form, the CDR3 reads TGTGCCAGCAGCTTGTGGGACGAGCAGTACTTC. It specifies CASSLWDEQYF.

The gene calls are TRBV7-2 and TRBJ2-3; TRBD2 agrees at 10 bases. Germline CDR1 and CDR2: SGHTA and FQGNSA. V lost 5 bases, J lost 0 bases, and 2 bases stayed unmatched. This CDR3 has 15 amino acids. The DNA of the CDR3 is TGTGCCAGCAGCGAAGCGGGGGGGAGCACAGATACGCAGTATTTT. This encodes CASSEAGGSTDTQYF.

The V and J genes are TRBV30 and TRBJ2-7, with D tentatively TRBD1 (6 bases). Germline V gene sequence: CDR1 GTSNPN, CDR2 SVGIG (reference sequence). V lost 6 bases to trimming and J lost 5 bases, with 14 bases between them. The CDR3 is 12 residues long. CDR3 DNA sequence: TGTGCCTGCAGGGGCGATTTCCACGAGCAGTACTTC. Its protein product is CACRGDFHEQYF. The variable domain in full, completed from reference TRBV30 and TRBJ2-7, reads SQTIHQWPATLVQPVGSPLSLECTVEGTSNPNLYWYRQAAGRGLQLLFYSVGIGQISSEVPQNLSASRPQDRQFILSSKKLLLSDSGFYLCACRGDFHEQYFGPGTRLTVT.

The chain uses TRBV7-2 and TRBJ1-2; TRBD1 agrees at 7 bases. In germline, CDR1 is SGHTA, CDR2 FQGNSA. The J segment lost 8 bases and the V segment lost 2 bases, leaving 8 bases of the junction unmatched. This CDR3 is 14 amino acids long. The CDR3 DNA reads TGTGCCAGCAGCTTATTTGTCAGGGGGGGAGGCTACACCTTC. Amino acids: CASSLFVRGGGYTF.

The V and J genes are TRBV25-1 and TRBJ2-7; tentatively, D is TRBD1 or TRBD2 (5 bases each). Trimming removed 2 bases from V and 3 bases from J, with 14 bases in between. This CDR3 is 15 amino acids long. Germline V gene sequence: CDR1 MGHDK, CDR2 SYGVNS. The CDR3, as DNA: TGTGCCAGCAGTGAAGTAAGGGACGGCGGCTACGAGCAGTACTTC. It encodes CASSEVRDGGYEQYF.

This chain connects TRBV18 to TRBJ2-1; D remains ambiguous. Trimming stripped 2 bases from V and 15 bases from J, with 11 bases between. The CDR3 sequence is 11 residues long. Germline CDR1 is KGHSH and CDR2 is LQKENI. CDR3 nucleotide sequence: TGTGCCAGCTCACCAGAGAGGACCCCGTTCTTC. Its protein is CASSPERTPFF.

As for this clone: The identical CDR3 is also encoded by other nucleotide sequences in the sample. The chain joins TRBV5-1 to TRBJ2-5; TRBD1 aligns across 12 bases. V was pared by 3 bases and J by 5 bases, with 5 bases of the junction left unmatched. CDR3 size: 15 residues. Per the germline V gene, CDR1 is SGHRS and CDR2 is YFSETQ. The CDR3 is CASSSRDRGRETQYF. In DNA form, the CDR3 reads TGCGCCAGCAGCTCCCGGGACAGGGGGCGGGAGACCCAGTACTTC.

This clone came up a few times. The V and J genes are TRBV29-1 and TRBJ1-5, with a tentative D call TRBD1 (5 bases). Trimming left V 6 bases short and J 4 bases short, with 10 bases between. Germline lookup yields CDR1 SQVTM and CDR2 ANQGSEA. There are 12 residues in the CDR3. The CDR3 is CSVGGGNQPQHF. CDR3 sequence (DNA): TGCAGCGTGGGCGGGGGAAATCAGCCCCAGCATTTT.

The rearrangement links TRBV6-5 to TRBJ2-3; no firm D call. V lost 1 base and J 2 bases, leaving 10 bases between the germline ends. This CDR3 has 15 residues. CDR1 and CDR2 from the germline V gene are MNHEY and SVGAGI. CDR3 in amino acids: CASSYYTGSTDTQYF. For the CDR3, the DNA is TGTGCCAGCAGTTACTACACGGGCTCCACAGATACGCAGTATTTT.

V usage is TRBV7-2 and J usage is TRBJ1-5; D not resolved. This CDR3 comprises 13 residues. V lost 3 bases, J lost 3 bases, and 6 bases lay in between. The germline V gene has CDR1 SGHTA and CDR2 FQGNSA. The CDR3 sequence is CASSFQTNQPQHF. In DNA, the CDR3 is TGTGCCAGCAGCTTCCAGACCAATCAGCCCCAGCATTTT.

The rearrangement uses TRBV7-2 and TRBJ1-4; D not resolved. V gave up 4 bases and J gave up 4 bases, with 4 bases separating them. Germline values: CDR1 SGHTA, CDR2 FQGNSA. This CDR3 spans 12 amino acids. CDR3 nucleotide sequence: TGTGCCAGCAGCTGGATTAATGAAAAACTGTTTTTT. It encodes CASSWINEKLFF.

This rearrangement joins TRBV30 to TRBJ2-7; D is possibly TRBD1 (5 bases). Germline lookup yields CDR1 GTSNPN and CDR2 SVGIG (reference sequence). The CDR3 is 13 residues long. V lost 2 bases and J 3 bases, leaving 11 bases between the germline ends. The CDR3 is CAWSSGYNYEQYF. The CDR3 DNA sequence: TGTGCCTGGAGTTCAGGGTACAACTACGAGCAGTACTTC.

This rearrangement joins TRBV7-9 to TRBJ1-2; a weak D match, TRBD1 (5 bases). V was clipped by 4 bases and J by 6 bases, with 9 bases between them. Germline CDR1 is SEHNR and CDR2 is FQNEAQ (reference sequence). The CDR3 extends over 12 amino acids. CDR3 amino acids: CASSSGLDGYTF. The CDR3 nucleotides are TGTGCCAGCAGCTCGGGGCTGGATGGCTACACCTTC.